This T cell receptor (beta chain) was captured in a study of PD-1 blockade in classical Hodgkin lymphoma. For the study at large: Patients were treated with nivolumab at 3 mg/kg, and this was given intravenously every 2 weeks. Whole-study findings and limits: A significant rise in TCR diversity was seen by C4D1 for CD4+ cells but not for CD8+ cells. Relapsed/refractory patients reportedly had lower baseline diversity than newly diagnosed patients.

Details on this clone: Its matching antigen is unknown.

Each patient experienced a relapse that followed autologous stem cell transplantation, and brentuximab vedotin exposure varied. The germline V gene encodes CDR1 MNHNS and CDR2 SASEGT. The CDR3 runs 17 residues. V shed 2 bases and J 1 base; nucleotides not matched to a gene: 8. The repertoire was sequenced with immunoSEQ multiplex PCR; TCRdb's copy has only in-frame clones and lacks some. The table shows nearly 55,000 clones, with over 70% occurring only once. This clonotype was obtained from a human donor with classical Hodgkin lymphoma. This material consisted of peripheral blood mononuclear cells (PBMCs), taken at baseline. The genes are TRBV6-1 and TRBJ2-7; TRBD2 matches at 10 bases. The CDR3 protein is CASSEMASGSVSYEQYF. The CDR3 bases are TGTGCCAGCAGTGAAATGGCTAGCGGGAGTGTTTCCTACGAGCAGTACTTC.